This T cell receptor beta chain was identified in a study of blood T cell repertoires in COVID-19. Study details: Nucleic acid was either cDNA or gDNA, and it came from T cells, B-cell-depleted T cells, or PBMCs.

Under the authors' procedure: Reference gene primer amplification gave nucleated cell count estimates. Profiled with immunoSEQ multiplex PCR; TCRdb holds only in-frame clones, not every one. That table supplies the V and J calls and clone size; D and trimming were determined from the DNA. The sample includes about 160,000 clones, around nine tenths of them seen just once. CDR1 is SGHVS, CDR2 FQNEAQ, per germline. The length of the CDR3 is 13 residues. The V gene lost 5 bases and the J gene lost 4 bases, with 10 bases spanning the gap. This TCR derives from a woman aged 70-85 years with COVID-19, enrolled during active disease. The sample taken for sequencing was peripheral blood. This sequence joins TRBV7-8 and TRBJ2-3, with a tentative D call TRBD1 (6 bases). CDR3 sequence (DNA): TGTGCCAGCAGCCGCCAGGGGTCAGATACGCAGTATTTT. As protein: CASSRQGSDTQYF.